This T cell receptor (beta chain) came from a study of blood T cell repertoires in COVID-19. Study at large: The United States, Italy and Spain were the sources of the acute and convalescent COVID-19 samples. Sample material is recorded as cDNA or gDNA derived from T cells, B-cell-depleted T cells, or PBMCs.

J gave up 4 bases and V 3 bases, and 20 bases lay outside the gene matches. The germline CDR1 and CDR2 sequences are MNHNS and SASEGT. The CDR3 runs to 20 residues. In the original workflow: The authors estimated nucleated cell counts from reference gene primer amplification. Profiled with immunoSEQ multiplex PCR; TCRdb holds only in-frame clones, not every one. That table gives V, J and clone size, and the DNA gave D and trimming. The profile shows about 220,000 clones, around 81% of them singletons. This clone appeared a few times. This chain links TRBV6-1 with TRBJ2-1; 8 nucleotides match TRBD2. The sample consisted of peripheral blood. The TCR originated in a woman between 65 and 79 years old with acute or convalescent COVID-19. CDR3 sequence: CASSEYYLPSGGPLYNEQFF. The CDR3 coding sequence is TGTGCCAGCAGTGAGTACTACTTGCCCAGCGGGGGCCCTCTTTACAATGAGCAGTTCTTC.